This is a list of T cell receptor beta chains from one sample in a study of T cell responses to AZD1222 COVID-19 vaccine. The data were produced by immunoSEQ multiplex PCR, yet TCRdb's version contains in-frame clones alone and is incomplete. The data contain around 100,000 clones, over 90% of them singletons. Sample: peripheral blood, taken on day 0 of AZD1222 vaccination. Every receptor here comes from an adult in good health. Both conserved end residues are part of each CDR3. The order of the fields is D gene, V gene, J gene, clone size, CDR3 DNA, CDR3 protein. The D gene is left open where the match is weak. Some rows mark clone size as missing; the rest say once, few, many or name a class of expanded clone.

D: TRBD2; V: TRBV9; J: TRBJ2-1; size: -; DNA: TGTGCCAGCAGCGTAGTACTAGCGGGAGTGGGTGAGCAGTTCTTC; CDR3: CASSVVLAGVGEQFF
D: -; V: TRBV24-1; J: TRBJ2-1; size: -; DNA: TGTGCCACCAGTGATTTGTCAGGGGCAAATGAGCAGTTCTTC; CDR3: CATSDLSGANEQFF
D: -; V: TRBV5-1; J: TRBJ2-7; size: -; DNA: TGCGCCAGCAGCGCGGACAGAAATGGCGAGCAGTACTTC; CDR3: CASSADRNGEQYF
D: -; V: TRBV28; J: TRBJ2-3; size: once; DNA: TGTGCTACCCCCCACAGGGAGAAGTTCACAGATACGCAGTATTTT; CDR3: CATPHREKFTDTQYF
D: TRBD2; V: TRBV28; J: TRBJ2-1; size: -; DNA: TGTGCCAGCAGTTTATTTTTGGGGTCTAGCGGGAGGCGGGATGAGCAGTTCTTC; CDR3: CASSLFLGSSGRRDEQFF
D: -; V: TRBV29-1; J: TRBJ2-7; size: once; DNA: TGCAGCGTAATAGACTGGCTGGAGCAGTACTTC; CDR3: CSVIDWLEQYF
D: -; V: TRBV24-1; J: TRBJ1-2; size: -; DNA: TGTGCCACCAGTGACCCCGGGACGCCCACGGATGGCTACACCTTC; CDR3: CATSDPGTPTDGYTF
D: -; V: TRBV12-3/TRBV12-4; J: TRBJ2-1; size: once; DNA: TGTGCCAGCAGTTTAGGGGCCCTAAATGAGCAGTTCTTC; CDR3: CASSLGALNEQFF
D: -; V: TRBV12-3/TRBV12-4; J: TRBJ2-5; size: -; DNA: TGTGCCAGCAGTTGGTACAGGAAAGAGACCCAGTACTTC; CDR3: CASSWYRKETQYF
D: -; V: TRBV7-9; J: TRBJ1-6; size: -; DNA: TGTGCCAGCAGCTACTGGAATTCACCCCTCCACTTT; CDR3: CASSYWNSPLHF
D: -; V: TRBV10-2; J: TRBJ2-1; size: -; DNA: TGCGCCAGCAGTGGCCAGGGGCAGAGTGAGCAGTTCTTC; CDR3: CASSGQGQSEQFF
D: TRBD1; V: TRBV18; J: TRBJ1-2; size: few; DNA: TGTGCCAGCTCGCCCGGACAGGGGGTAATATCCGGCTACACCTTC; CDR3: CASSPGQGVISGYTF
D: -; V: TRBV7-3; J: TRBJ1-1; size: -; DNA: TGTGCCAGCAGCTTAGGGCGGAACACTGAAGCTTTCTTT; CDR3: CASSLGRNTEAFF
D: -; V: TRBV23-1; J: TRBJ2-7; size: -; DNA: TGCGCCAGCCTCTGGGACACCCGCCCCTCCTACGAGCAGTACTTC; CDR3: CASLWDTRPSYEQYF
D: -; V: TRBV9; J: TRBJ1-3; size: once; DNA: TGTGCCAGCAGCCCCCGGGGCCCATTCTCTGGAAACACCATATATTTT; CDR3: CASSPRGPFSGNTIYF
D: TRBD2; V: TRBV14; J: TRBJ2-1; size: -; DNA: TGTGCCAGCAGCCAAGATCTGGGGTCTTTAAGACTAGCGGGTTACAATGAGCAGTTCTTC; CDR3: CASSQDLGSLRLAGYNEQFF
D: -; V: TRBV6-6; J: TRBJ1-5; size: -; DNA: TGTGCCAGCAGTTACACCGATCAGCCCCAGCATTTT; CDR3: CASSYTDQPQHF
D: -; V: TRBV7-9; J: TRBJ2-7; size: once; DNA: TGTGCCAGCAGCTTAGGTAGGGGTGGCGAGCAGTACTTC; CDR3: CASSLGRGGEQYF
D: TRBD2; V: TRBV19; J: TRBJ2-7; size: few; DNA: TGTGCCAGTAGTACCTCTAGCGGGAGGGCTGAAGAGCAGTACTTC; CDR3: CASSTSSGRAEEQYF
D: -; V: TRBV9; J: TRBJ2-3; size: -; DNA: TGTGCCAGCAGCGTAGCGGGCGGGACAAGGTCTGATACGCAGTATTTT; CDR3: CASSVAGGTRSDTQYF
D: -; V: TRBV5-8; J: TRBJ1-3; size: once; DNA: TGTGCCAGCAGCTTGGCCGGGGGAGGAAACACCATATATTTT; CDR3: CASSLAGGGNTIYF
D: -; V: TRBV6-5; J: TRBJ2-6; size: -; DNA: TGTGCCAGCAGTTACTCGGACTCTGGGGCCAACGTCCTGACTTTC; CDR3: CASSYSDSGANVLTF
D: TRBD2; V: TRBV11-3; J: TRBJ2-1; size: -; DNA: TGTGCCAGCAGCTTCCGGACTAGCGGGAGCAGTGAGCAGTTCTTC; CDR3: CASSFRTSGSSEQFF
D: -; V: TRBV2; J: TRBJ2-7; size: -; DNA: TGTGCCAGCAGTGAATTGAGGGACAAGACTTCCTACGAGCAGTACTTC; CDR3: CASSELRDKTSYEQYF
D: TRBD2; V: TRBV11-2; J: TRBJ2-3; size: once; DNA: TGTGCCAGCAGCTCAGCGGGAGGGAGCACAGATACGCAGTATTTT; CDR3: CASSSAGGSTDTQYF
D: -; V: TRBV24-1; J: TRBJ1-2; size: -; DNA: TGTGCCACCAGTGACCCGAGGACGTTCTATGGCTACACCTTC; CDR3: CATSDPRTFYGYTF